Each of the 30 T cell receptor beta chains below was sequenced from the same sample in a study of blood T cell repertoires in COVID-19. Method: immunoSEQ multiplex PCR; TCRdb's copy keeps in-frame clones and lacks some. The sample includes over 30,000 clones, around 91% of them seen just once. Sequencing input: peripheral blood. The receptors come from a man older than 75 with acute or convalescent COVID-19.

There are a few counts of this clone. The chain links TRBV11-2 to TRBJ1-5; tentative D call: TRBD1 (5 bases). CDR1 SGHAT and CDR2 FQNNGV come from the germline V gene. V lost 5 bases and J 9 bases, leaving 14 bases between the germline ends. CDR3 size: 13 residues. This CDR3 reads CASSLQQDRPQHF. CDR3 bases: TGTGCCAGCAGCCTACAACAGGATCGGCCCCAGCATTTT.

The table lists this clone with a count of one. CDR3 DNA: TGTGCCAGTAGTCCTCCGATAGGGGTTACCCTCAAGCCCCAGCATTTT. This translates into CASSPPIGVTLKPQHF. The V and J genes are TRBV19 and TRBJ1-5, with a tentative D call TRBD1 (5 bases). Between the trimmed V and J ends, which lost 5 bases and 8 bases, there was a span of 22 bases. Per germline, CDR1 LNHDA and CDR2 SQIVND (reference sequence). The CDR3 sequence is 16 residues long.

The chain has TRBV5-1 and TRBJ2-3; TRBD2 aligns across 7 bases. The CDR3 has 13 residues. Germline loops: CDR1 SGHRS, CDR2 YFSETQ. The junction had 4 bases not matched to a gene; V was cut back by 5 bases and J by 4 bases. CDR3 amino acids: CASSPGGSDTQYF. In DNA, the CDR3 is TGCGCCAGCAGTCCGGGGGGTTCAGATACGCAGTATTTT.

In DNA form, the CDR3 reads TGCGCCAGCAGCTCTCCCCCGGGGGACTCGAAAAAACTGTTTTTT. Translation: CASSSPPGDSKKLFF. The J gene is TRBJ1-4, the V gene TRBV5-1; a possible D gene is TRBD1 (5 bases). The CDR3 loop spans 15 amino acids. V was pared by 3 bases and J by 9 bases, with 18 bases between. The V gene's germline CDR1 is SGHRS and CDR2 YFSETQ.

CDR3 nucleotides: TGTGCCAGCAGCACCCAGGGTCGGAACACTGAAGCTTTCTTT. Its translation is CASSTQGRNTEAFF. This chain links TRBV3-1 (or the pseudogene TRBV3-2) with TRBJ1-1; weak D call: TRBD1 (5 bases). Trimming took 5 bases from V and 1 from J, leaving 11 bases between them. Germline CDR1 reads LGHDT; CDR2 reads YNNKEL (reference sequence). This CDR3 is 14 amino acids long.

This chain joins TRBV27 and TRBJ1-2, with D possibly TRBD1 on 5 matching bases. The CDR3 runs 14 residues. The ends were cut back, 3 bases at V and 5 bases at J, with 13 bases in the middle. Germline values: CDR1 MNHEY, CDR2 SMNVEV (reference sequence). The CDR3 loop is CASSFSRGTYGYTF. The CDR3 DNA follows: TGTGCCAGCAGTTTTAGCCGTGGGACTTATGGCTACACCTTC.

This rearrangement joins TRBV6-1 to TRBJ1-3, with unresolved D. The CDR3 extends over 14 amino acids. Germline V gene lookup returns CDR1 MNHNS and CDR2 SASEGT. The V end was cut by 0 bases, the J end by 0 bases, with 3 bases between. The CDR3 is CASSEARSGNTIYF. Written as DNA, the CDR3 is TGTGCCAGCAGTGAAGCCCGCTCTGGAAACACCATATATTTT.

The chain has TRBV5-1 and TRBJ2-5; 9 nucleotides line up with TRBD2. CDR1 is SGHRS, CDR2 YFSETQ, per germline. The CDR3 totals 16 residues. J was trimmed by 5 bases and V by 4 bases; bases with no gene match: 12. The CDR3 here is CASSLEGGGALETQYF. DNA of the CDR3: TGCGCCAGCAGCCTGGAGGGCGGGGGGGCTTTGGAGACCCAGTACTTC.

The J gene is TRBJ1-6, the V gene TRBV28; a weak D match, TRBD1 (6 bases). Germline V gene lookup returns CDR1 MDHEN and CDR2 SYDVKM. The CDR3 loop spans 11 amino acids. The V gene lost 5 bases and the J gene lost 17 bases, with 13 bases spanning the gap. CDR3: CASSPGTSIHF. For the CDR3, the DNA is TGTGCCAGCAGTCCCGGGACATCTATCCACTTT.

Only one count was recorded for this clone. V usage is TRBV10-1 and J usage is TRBJ2-6, with D possibly being TRBD1 (6 bases). Looked up from germline, CDR1 is WNHNN and CDR2 is SYGVQD (reference sequence). The CDR3 is made up of 14 amino acids. Between the trimmed V and J ends, which lost 4 bases and 6 bases, there was a span of 10 bases. The CDR3: CASSADSTANVLTF. CDR3 in DNA: TGCGCCAGCAGTGCGGACAGTACGGCCAACGTCCTGACTTTC.

The CDR3 nucleotides read TGTGCCAGTAGTATACGCAGGGCAGGGGAGCAGTACTTC. Protein sequence: CASSIRRAGEQYF. This chain connects TRBV19 to TRBJ2-7; possible D gene TRBD1, 5 bases. Germline-derived CDR1 and CDR2 are LNHDA and SQIVND (reference sequence). The CDR3 is 13 amino acids. Trimming took off 2 bases at V and 7 bases at J, with 12 bases between the two ends.

J is TRBJ1-2 and V is TRBV10-1, with 7 bases identical to TRBD1. V was pared by 5 bases and J by 2 bases, with 2 bases of the junction left unmatched. The CDR3 has 13 amino acids. Germline V CDR1 and CDR2: WNHNN, SYGVQD (reference sequence). CDR3 bases: TGCGCCAGCAGTACGGACAGGAACTATGGCTACACCTTC. Its translation is CASSTDRNYGYTF.

The V gene is TRBV7-9, the J gene TRBJ2-3; 9 bases match TRBD2. The J segment lost 4 bases and the V segment lost 1 base, leaving 6 bases of the junction unmatched. CDR3 size: 16 residues. CDR1 and CDR2 (germline): SEHNR, FQNEAQ (reference sequence). The CDR3, as DNA: TGTGCCAGCAGCTTAGTTCTAGCGGGGACCTCAGATACGCAGTATTTT. It yields the protein CASSLVLAGTSDTQYF.

The V and J genes are TRBV5-6 and TRBJ2-7, with 10 bases aligning to TRBD2. V lost 0 bases and J lost 2; bases outside the gene matches: 8. This CDR3 has 17 residues. CDR1 and CDR2 (germline): SGHDT, YYEEEE. The CDR3 loop is CASSLGSGGLKTYEQYF. CDR3 bases: TGTGCCAGCAGCTTGGGTAGCGGGGGGCTCAAAACCTACGAGCAGTACTTC.

The chain joins TRBV6-5 to TRBJ1-1, with 8 bases matching TRBD1. The germline CDR1 and CDR2 sequences are MNHEY and SVGAGI. V shed 7 bases and J 1 base; nucleotides not matched to a gene: 5. The CDR3 is made up of 14 amino acids. In DNA, the CDR3 is TGTGCCAGCACTAAGGGGACAGGGAACACTGAAGCTTTCTTT. This sequence encodes CASTKGTGNTEAFF.

The chain links TRBV6-5 to TRBJ2-7, with 7 bases fitting TRBD1. The CDR3 consists of 14 residues. The V gene end was trimmed by 5 bases and the J gene end by 2 bases; junction bases not matched to a gene: 6. Per the germline V gene, CDR1 is MNHEY and CDR2 is SVGAGI. The CDR3 DNA follows: TGTGCCAGCAGTCTAAGGGACAGAGCCTACGAGCAGTACTTC. This gives the protein CASSLRDRAYEQYF.

V usage is TRBV5-1 and J usage is TRBJ1-2; 7 bases are a match to TRBD1. The CDR3 extends over 16 amino acids. The V and J ends lost 0 bases and 1 base, in that order; junction bases with no gene match: 6. In germline, CDR1 is SGHRS, CDR2 YFSETQ. CDR3 bases: TGCGCCAGCAGCTTGGCTCAGGGGGTTTTTAACTATGGCTACACCTTC. It codes for CASSLAQGVFNYGYTF.

The rearrangement joins TRBV19 to TRBJ1-6; no clear D gene. There are 14 residues in the CDR3. Germline-derived CDR1 and CDR2 are LNHDA and SQIVND (reference sequence). V lost 6 bases and J lost 9, with 15 bases in between. The CDR3 DNA reads as TGTGCCAGTAGAACCGTCGGGAGTTTTTCACCCCTCCACTTT. Amino acid sequence: CASRTVGSFSPLHF.

The chain couples TRBV27 to TRBJ1-2, with 7 bases lining up with TRBD1. The ends lost 5 bases at V and 4 bases at J; junction bases unmatched: 7. The CDR3 extends over 14 amino acids. CDR1 and CDR2 from the germline V gene are MNHEY and SMNVEV (reference sequence). CDR3 bases: TGTGCCAGCAGTCCAGGGGGGTTCATCTATGGCTACACCTTC. Protein sequence: CASSPGGFIYGYTF.

This clone was observed a few times. V is TRBV19 and J is TRBJ1-2; D call uncertain. V was trimmed by 3 bases and J by 0 bases, leaving 11 bases between them. CDR1 and CDR2 from the germline V gene are LNHDA and SQIVND (reference sequence). The CDR3 loop spans 15 amino acids. The CDR3 sequence: CASSMGRSSNYGYTF. CDR3 in DNA: TGTGCCAGTAGTATGGGCAGAAGCTCTAACTATGGCTACACCTTC.

The rearrangement links TRBV10-2 to TRBJ2-1; 8 positions agree with TRBD2. There are 15 residues in the CDR3. J lost 0 bases, V lost 6 bases, and 4 bases had no gene match. In germline, CDR1 is WSHSY, CDR2 SAAADI. The CDR3 protein is CASRFSGVSYNEQFF. CDR3 nucleotides: TGCGCCAGCAGGTTTAGCGGGGTCTCCTACAATGAGCAGTTCTTC.

The chain employs TRBV5-4 and TRBJ1-2, with 9 bases identical to TRBD1. The CDR3 has 16 residues. J was trimmed by 7 bases and V by 0 bases; bases with no gene match: 10. From germline, CDR1 is SGHNT and CDR2 YYREEE (reference sequence). The CDR3 protein is CASSLAGQGQNPGYTF. CDR3 in DNA: TGTGCCAGCAGCTTGGCGGGACAGGGCCAGAACCCTGGCTACACCTTC.

The V gene is TRBV2, the J gene TRBJ1-5, with TRBD1 as a possible D gene (6 bases). Deletions cut 7 bases from V and 5 bases from J, with 15 bases between. Germline-derived CDR1 and CDR2 are SNHLY and FYNNEI. The CDR3 length is 14 residues. For the CDR3, the DNA is TGTGCCAGCACTGGGACATTCTGGGATCAGCCCCAGCATTTT. Its translation: CASTGTFWDQPQHF.

The chain recombines TRBV30 with TRBJ2-3; D is perhaps TRBD1 (6 bases). The CDR3 sequence is 13 residues long. V was cut by 1 base and J by 5 bases, with 10 bases left in between. Per germline, CDR1 GTSNPN and CDR2 SVGIG (reference sequence). CDR3 sequence: CAWSGLGGDTQYF. The DNA for the CDR3 is TGTGCCTGGAGTGGCTTAGGGGGAGATACGCAGTATTTT.

The chain joins TRBV28 to TRBJ1-2, with 9 bases aligning to TRBD1. The CDR3 loop spans 16 amino acids. Germline CDR1 reads MDHEN; CDR2 reads SYDVKM. V dropped 4 bases and J dropped 8; count of bases not matched to a gene: 14. CDR3 in amino acids: CASSSYTGTGTIGYTF. CDR3 sequence (DNA): TGTGCCAGCAGTTCCTATACCGGGACAGGGACTATCGGCTACACCTTC.

The CDR3 DNA follows: TGTGCCAGCTATCAATCGGGACAGGGAAACGGGGAGCTGTTTTTT. This sequence encodes CASYQSGQGNGELFF. The V gene is TRBV2, the J gene TRBJ2-2; TRBD1 aligns across 9 bases. CDR1 SNHLY and CDR2 FYNNEI come from the germline V gene. The CDR3 length is 15 residues. V was clipped by 8 bases and J by 7 bases; unmatched bases: 11.

This chain connects TRBV6-5 to TRBJ1-5; D is uncertain. Per the germline V gene, CDR1 is MNHEY and CDR2 is SVGAGI. Trimming removed 11 bases at V and 4 bases at J, with 15 bases between. The CDR3 has 13 amino acids. In DNA, the CDR3 is TGTGCCTCCACTTACAGCCAGAATCAGCCCCAGCATTTT. Encoded protein: CASTYSQNQPQHF.

V and J are TRBV30 and TRBJ1-6; TRBD1 matches at 7 bases. The CDR3 is 16 amino acids. Germline lookup yields CDR1 GTSNPN and CDR2 SVGIG (reference sequence). J gave up 6 bases and V 0 bases, and 8 bases lay outside the gene matches. Written as DNA, the CDR3 is TGTGCCTGGAGTGTAATTTCAGGACAGGTTAATTCACCCCTCCACTTT. This codes for CAWSVISGQVNSPLHF.

The V gene is TRBV7-2, the J gene TRBJ2-2, with 9 bases aligning to TRBD1. This CDR3 region has 15 residues. Germline loops: CDR1 SGHTA, CDR2 FQGNSA. Trimming at V came to 5 bases and at J to 4 bases, leaving 5 bases not matched to a gene. CDR3: CASSHRDRATGELFF. In DNA form, the CDR3 reads TGTGCCAGCAGCCACCGGGACAGGGCCACCGGGGAGCTGTTTTTT. Drawing the rest from reference TRBV7-2 and TRBJ2-2, the complete variable domain is GAGVSQSPSNKVTEKGKDVELRCDPISGHTALYWYRQSLGQGLEFLIYFQGNSAPDKSGLPSDRFSAERTGGSVSTLTIQRTQQEDSAVYLCASSHRDRATGELFFGEGSRLTVL.

The chain recombines TRBV10-3 with TRBJ2-3; 9 bases fit TRBD2. The germline gives CDR1 ENHRY, CDR2 SYGVKD. CDR3 length: 15 amino acids. The ends lost 4 bases at V and 0 bases at J; junction bases unmatched: 2. CDR3 residues: CAISVAGVSTDTQYF. CDR3 in DNA: TGTGCCATCAGTGTAGCGGGGGTTAGCACAGATACGCAGTATTTT.